Below are 26 T cell receptor beta chains sequenced from a single sample in a study of cytomegalovirus exposure and HLA in healthy donors. Primers included in the PCR were 60 Vbeta and 13 Jbeta primers. Profiling relied on immunoSEQ multiplex PCR, and the TCRdb table lists in-frame clones only, not all of them. The data show about 76,000 clones, 73% seen once. Specimen: PBMCs. Every receptor here comes from a woman in her thirties or forties in good health and CMV-seropositive.

The chain is built from TRBV29-1 and TRBJ1-2; D unclear. The germline V and J ends were trimmed by 5 bases and 0 bases, with 10 bases remaining between them. This CDR3 is 13 amino acids long. Per the germline V gene, CDR1 is SQVTM and CDR2 is ANQGSEA. CDR3 region: CSVRHRTNYGYTF. DNA of the CDR3: TGCAGCGTTAGGCACAGAACTAACTATGGCTACACCTTC.

The V gene is TRBV4-3, the J gene TRBJ1-2, with a weak D call TRBD1 (6 bases). Per germline, CDR1 LGHNA and CDR2 YSLEER. Trimming shortened V by 4 bases and J by 1 base, and 16 bases separated the two germline ends. CDR3 length: 16 amino acids. As DNA, the CDR3 is TGCGCCAGCAGCCCAGAGGGACAACGAAGTAACTATGGCTACACCTTC. It codes for CASSPEGQRSNYGYTF.

This sequence joins TRBV28 and TRBJ2-2; no reliable D call. V lost 5 bases and J lost 8, with 15 bases in between. The CDR3 has 14 residues. CDR1 MDHEN and CDR2 SYDVKM come from the germline V gene. CDR3 sequence (DNA): TGTGCCAGCAGTCCCTACCAGGCCACAGGGGAGCTGTTTTTT. Translating gives CASSPYQATGELFF.

The V and J genes are TRBV11-2 and TRBJ2-2; no firm D call. V dropped 0 bases and J dropped 4 bases, with 9 bases sitting between them. CDR3 length: 15 residues. Germline V gene data show CDR1 as SGHAT and CDR2 as FQNNGV. In DNA form, the CDR3 reads TGTGCCAGCAGCTTAGATGGGCGACCCACCGGGGAGCTGTTTTTT. It is translated as CASSLDGRPTGELFF.

The V call is TRBV6-1, the J call TRBJ1-5; 8 nucleotides line up with TRBD1. J gave up 2 bases and V 4 bases, and 4 bases lay outside the gene matches. Looked up from germline, CDR1 is MNHNS and CDR2 is SASEGT. The CDR3 has 15 residues. The DNA of the CDR3 is TGTGCCAGCAGTGGGACAGGGAGGGGCAATCAGCCCCAGCATTTT. This gives the protein CASSGTGRGNQPQHF.

The chain has TRBV10-3 and TRBJ2-7, with 7 bases that match TRBD1. The CDR3 is 11 amino acids. From germline, CDR1 is ENHRY and CDR2 SYGVKD. J gave up 1 base and V 9 bases, and 0 bases lay outside the gene matches. The CDR3 region is CAMGQSYEQYF. The CDR3 bases are TGTGCCATGGGACAGTCCTACGAGCAGTACTTC.

The rearrangement joins TRBV11-1 to TRBJ1-2, with TRBD1 matching over 8 bases. V shed 5 bases, J shed 10 bases, and the junction held 6 bases outside the gene matches. The CDR3 is made up of 12 amino acids. CDR1 and CDR2 from the germline V gene are SGHAT and FQDESV (reference sequence). CDR3 amino acids: CASSPGTGAYTF. For the CDR3, the DNA is TGTGCCAGCAGCCCGGGGACAGGAGCCTACACCTTC.

The chain combines TRBV5-6 with TRBJ2-1; 9 positions agree with TRBD2. The V and J ends lost 0 bases and 3 bases, in that order; junction bases with no gene match: 7. The CDR3 runs to 17 residues. Germline V gene data show CDR1 as SGHDT and CDR2 as YYEEEE. The CDR3 spells CASSLARGGRGYNEQFF. CDR3 in DNA: TGTGCCAGCAGCTTGGCAAGAGGCGGGAGGGGCTACAATGAGCAGTTCTTC.

This clone was observed a few times. The genes are TRBV5-1 and TRBJ1-1; 9 bases match TRBD1. Germline V gene sequence: CDR1 SGHRS, CDR2 YFSETQ. With V trimmed by 0 bases and J by 6 bases, 12 bases remained unmatched. The CDR3 runs to 17 residues. In DNA form, the CDR3 reads TGCGCCAGCAGCTTGGCCTTGTCACAGGGGGCTAAGGCTGAAGCTTTCTTT. Protein: CASSLALSQGAKAEAFF.

The chain couples TRBV5-5 to TRBJ1-1; D possibly corresponds to TRBD1 (5 bases). V lost 3 bases to trimming and J lost 0 bases, with 15 bases between them. The CDR3 has 16 residues. Germline values: CDR1 SGHKS, CDR2 YYEKEE (reference sequence). CDR3 protein: CASSYPGGVMNTEAFF. The CDR3 DNA reads TGTGCCAGCAGCTACCCCGGAGGGGTGATGAACACTGAAGCTTTCTTT. Together with reference TRBV5-5 and TRBJ1-1, the CDR3 gives the full variable domain: DAGVTQSPTHLIKTRGQQVTLRCSPISGHKSVSWYQQVLGQGPQFIFQYYEKEERGRGNFPDRFSARQFPNYSSELNVNALLLGDSALYLCASSYPGGVMNTEAFFGQGTRLTVV.

This clone was picked up a small number of times. The gene calls are TRBV6-9 and TRBJ2-3, with 7 bases lining up with TRBD1. This CDR3 is built from 15 residues. V shed 11 bases and J 3 bases; nucleotides not matched to a gene: 14. Germline V gives CDR1 MNHGY, CDR2 SVAAGI. This CDR3 reads CARRVRTGLTDTQYF. The CDR3 DNA sequence: TGTGCCCGCCGTGTTAGGACAGGCCTTACAGATACGCAGTATTTT.

This chain connects TRBV4-3 to TRBJ2-3, with D unresolved. V lost 2 bases and J 0 bases, leaving 9 bases between the germline ends. Per germline, CDR1 LGHNA and CDR2 YSLEER. The CDR3 is 15 residues long. The CDR3 loop is CASSQRATSTDTQYF. The DNA for the CDR3 is TGCGCCAGCAGCCAACGAGCGACTAGCACAGATACGCAGTATTTT.

The chain couples TRBV29-1 to TRBJ1-1; D remains ambiguous. Trimming left V 7 bases short and J 4 bases short, with 13 bases between. CDR1 SQVTM and CDR2 ANQGSEA come from the germline V gene. The CDR3 length is 12 residues. The CDR3 protein is CSAGSTFTEAFF. CDR3 bases: TGCAGCGCGGGGTCGACATTCACTGAAGCTTTCTTT. The full variable domain, its missing parts supplied by reference TRBV29-1 and TRBJ1-1, is SAVISQKPSRDICQRGTSLTIQCQVDSQVTMMFWYRQQPGQSLTLIATANQGSEATYESGFVIDKFPISRPNLTFSTLTVSNMSPEDSSIYLCSAGSTFTEAFFGQGTRLTVV.

V and J are TRBV10-3 and TRBJ2-6; weak D call: TRBD1 (5 bases). Looked up from germline, CDR1 is ENHRY and CDR2 is SYGVKD. V was trimmed by 4 bases and J by 0 bases, leaving 10 bases between them. The CDR3 length is 16 residues. The CDR3 region has the DNA TGTGCCATCAGTGCGGCAGGGTACTCTGGGGCCAACGTCCTGACTTTC. The encoded protein is CAISAAGYSGANVLTF.

This clone was recorded only once. The genes are TRBV2 and TRBJ2-7; D perhaps matches TRBD2 (5 bases). CDR1 SNHLY and CDR2 FYNNEI come from the germline V gene. V was cut by 7 bases and J by 7 bases, with 20 bases left in between. This CDR3 is built from 14 residues. This CDR3 is CASKARLSHFEQYF. In DNA, the CDR3 is TGTGCCAGCAAAGCTCGACTATCCCATTTTGAGCAGTACTTC.

The DNA of the CDR3 is TGTGCCAGCAGCGCCCCCTGGGGGCTTAACACCGGGGAGCTGTTTTTT. It is translated as CASSAPWGLNTGELFF. The chain combines TRBV9 with TRBJ2-2, with TRBD1 as a possible D gene (6 bases). The length of the CDR3 is 16 residues. V lost 3 bases and J lost 2, with 14 bases in between. CDR1 and CDR2 from the germline V gene are SGDLS and YYNGEE.

This sequence joins TRBV29-1 and TRBJ2-7; 7 nucleotides agree with TRBD1. V dropped 7 bases and J dropped 3; count of bases not matched to a gene: 9. CDR3 size: 13 residues. Germline assignment: CDR1 SQVTM and CDR2 ANQGSEA. This chain's CDR3 is CSGRSTGDYEQYF. The CDR3 region has the DNA TGCAGCGGTCGATCAACAGGGGACTACGAGCAGTACTTC.

The chain joins TRBV6-1 to TRBJ1-1; D is undetermined. This CDR3 contains 15 residues. V lost 6 bases, J lost 1 base, and 15 bases lay in between. Germline-derived CDR1 and CDR2 are MNHNS and SASEGT. The CDR3 DNA follows: TGTGCCAGCAGGCCCGGCGAGGTTAGGAACACTGAAGCTTTCTTT. Amino acids: CASRPGEVRNTEAFF.

The J gene is TRBJ1-1, the V gene TRBV16, with 8 bases aligning to TRBD1. Germline V CDR1 and CDR2: KGHSY, FQNENV. The CDR3 consists of 18 residues. The trim removed 2 bases at V and 3 bases at J, leaving 14 bases unmatched. The CDR3 loop reads CASSQRGDRGVGDTEAFF. DNA for the CDR3: TGTGCCAGCAGCCAAAGAGGAGACAGGGGTGTTGGTGACACTGAAGCTTTCTTT.

The rearrangement joins TRBV7-9 to TRBJ1-4, with D possibly matching TRBD1 (5 bases). This CDR3 is 15 amino acids long. CDR1 and CDR2 from the germline V gene are SEHNR and FQNEAQ (reference sequence). Trimming stripped 5 bases from V and 0 bases from J, with 10 bases between. The CDR3 loop reads CASSVGLTTNEKLFF. CDR3 nucleotides: TGTGCCAGCAGCGTGGGACTCACAACTAATGAAAAACTGTTTTTT.

The gene calls are TRBV29-1 and TRBJ2-5; TRBD1 agrees at 8 bases. The CDR3 contains 13 residues. Germline lookup yields CDR1 SQVTM and CDR2 ANQGSEA. V was pared by 6 bases and J by 5 bases, with 8 bases of the junction left unmatched. The CDR3 DNA reads TGCAGCGTACGAGGGGCAGGGGGCGAGACCCAGTACTTC. Its protein is CSVRGAGGETQYF.

This chain joins TRBV4-3 and TRBJ2-7, with a tentative D call TRBD2 (6 bases). The CDR3 extends over 13 amino acids. Germline V gene lookup returns CDR1 LGHNA and CDR2 YSLEER. Trimming stripped 4 bases from V and 4 bases from J, with 11 bases between. CDR3 in DNA: TGCGCCAGCAGCCCGGGGGAATTTTACGAGCAGTACTTC. Translation gives CASSPGEFYEQYF.

The chain has TRBV5-1 and TRBJ2-7; 9 bases align to TRBD2. The germline V gene encodes CDR1 SGHRS and CDR2 YFSETQ. J was trimmed by 0 bases and V by 0 bases; bases with no gene match: 13. The CDR3 runs to 19 residues. CDR3 in DNA: TGCGCCAGCAGCTTGGATATCGGTAGCGGGAGCTCCTCCTCCTACGAGCAGTACTTC. Amino acid sequence: CASSLDIGSGSSSSYEQYF.

The chain uses TRBV18 and TRBJ1-1; D possibly corresponds to TRBD1 (6 bases). Germline-derived CDR1 and CDR2 are KGHSH and LQKENI. The CDR3 has 15 amino acids. With 3 bases removed from V and 0 bases from J, the gap between germline ends came to 11 bases. CDR3 sequence reads: CASSPRTDMNTEAFF. The CDR3 coding sequence is TGTGCCAGCTCACCCCGGACAGACATGAACACTGAAGCTTTCTTT.

J is TRBJ2-3 and V is TRBV27, with 10 positions matching TRBD1. Looked up from germline, CDR1 is MNHEY and CDR2 is SMNVEV (reference sequence). The CDR3 runs 15 residues. The trim removed 6 bases at V and 6 bases at J, leaving 9 bases unmatched. The CDR3 here is CASSPGTGVWDTQYF. CDR3 nucleotides: TGTGCCAGCAGCCCCGGGACAGGGGTGTGGGATACGCAGTATTTT.

The V call is TRBV5-6, the J call TRBJ2-2, with TRBD1 matching 7 bases. With V trimmed by 7 bases and J by 3 bases, 6 bases remained unmatched. Germline CDR1 and CDR2: SGHDT and YYEEEE. CDR3 size: 14 residues. DNA for the CDR3: TGTGCCAGCCTACCGGGACAGTACACCGGGGAGCTGTTTTTT. It is translated as CASLPGQYTGELFF.